This T cell receptor beta chain appears in the sequencing data of a study of shared clonotypes between healthy human individuals. The V end was cut by 5 bases, the J end by 0 bases, with 18 bases between. CDR3 size: 17 residues. Germline lookup yields CDR1 SGHRS and CDR2 YFSETQ. Sequencing used immunoSEQ multiplex PCR; TCRdb keeps in-frame clones, though not all of them. The sample includes some 2,500,000 clones, 92% of them seen just once. This sequence originates from a man in his late teens or twenties in good health. Some clones in this sample may be carry-over from other donors' samples. V and J are TRBV5-1 and TRBJ2-1; a possible D gene is TRBD2 (6 bases). The sequenced material came from naive CD4+ T cells from PBMCs. The subset here: CD45RA+ positively selected. Here the CDR3 reads CASSLSSRGLSYNEQFF. The CDR3 nucleotides are TGCGCCAGCAGTTTGTCCTCCCGGGGACTCTCCTACAATGAGCAGTTCTTC. Filled out from reference TRBV5-1 and TRBJ2-1, the complete variable domain reads KAGVTQTPRYLIKTRGQQVTLSCSPISGHRSVSWYQQTPGQGLQFLFEYFSETQRNKGNFPGRFSGRQFSNSRSEMNVSTLELGDSALYLCASSLSSRGLSYNEQFFGPGTRLTVL.